These T cell receptor beta chains were read from a single sample in a study of T-cell reconstitution after alpha-beta-depleted transplantation in children. Each CDR3 protein is one row after TCRdb ran MiXCR on the PCR reads. The sample holds some 300,000 distinct CDR3 sequences; less than 9.5% are singletons and the top ten take about 9.1%. The starting material was peripheral blood, obtained 360 days after TCRalphabeta/CD19-depleted stem cell transplant. The receptors here all came from a female patient aged 2 to 10 who had a stem cell transplant for Fanconi anemia, so the T cells may come from the graft donor. CDR3s leave out the opening cysteine and the closing phenylalanine or tryptophan.

TRBV7-8	TRBJ2-3	ASSRGSTDTQY
TRBV20-1	TRBJ2-1	SASTSNEQF
TRBV29-1	TRBJ2-1	SVGQYNEQF
TRBV7-8	TRBJ2-3	ASSRPLRIRADTQY
TRBV28	TRBJ2-6	ASISDRLRPGANVLT
TRBV18	TRBJ2-7	ASSPSSGGAQSYEQY
TRBV29-1	TRBJ1-5	SVRGDPGPQH
TRBV5-1	TRBJ1-3	ASRPDGSGNTIY
TRBV6-1	TRBJ2-5	ASAQGTSGDQETQY
TRBV5-1	TRBJ2-1	ASSRGLAGGDEQF
TRBV19	TRBJ1-1	ASSPAGRSNTEAF
TRBV3-1	TRBJ1-2	ASSQGFDYGYT
TRBV7-2	TRBJ2-2	ASSPIGGANTGELF
TRBV2	TRBJ2-1	ASSGWYNEQF
TRBV29-1	TRBJ2-2	SVTSGGGLNTGELF
TRBV12-3/TRBV12-4	TRBJ2-2	ASSLAGRGLPNTGELF
TRBV7-9	TRBJ2-5	ASSSVAGVSQETQY
TRBV10-2	TRBJ2-1	ASSIGFYNEQF
TRBV25-1	TRBJ2-1	ASSDSWGRLINEQF
TRBV6-5	TRBJ2-7	ASSYAFWDRSYEQY
TRBV28	TRBJ1-4	ASGPWLGGGAATNEKLF
TRBV9	TRBJ2-3	ASSVASGGVPDTQY
TRBV5-1	TRBJ2-1	ASSGRKAGTGDNEQF
TRBV5-1	TRBJ2-5	ASSFGGDQETQY
TRBV5-1	TRBJ2-1	ASSLAGTGANEQF
TRBV12-3/TRBV12-4	TRBJ2-1	ASSRPTISVYNEQF
TRBV10-3	TRBJ2-5	ASAGSGARQETQY
TRBV4-2	TRBJ2-3	ASRDRSYTDTQY
TRBV19	TRBJ2-2	ASKWKGAGELF
TRBV5-1	TRBJ1-3	ASSLDPSGNSGNTIY
TRBV28	TRBJ1-1	ASTSGGVWMNTEAF
TRBV5-6	TRBJ1-1	ASSLGDGAF
TRBV4-1	TRBJ2-5	ASSPGPFRETQY
TRBV10-3	TRBJ1-3	AISESGPGNTIY
TRBV7-6	TRBJ2-1	ASSTIRGATYNEQF
TRBV28	TRBJ1-2	ASSSQAIPIYGYT
TRBV29-1	TRBJ2-7	SVEDPTRIEQY
TRBV5-6	TRBJ1-2	ASSLGTGGLDGYT
TRBV7-3	TRBJ2-3	ASSSRGGDTQY
TRBV29-1	TRBJ2-7	SAASSGSFGEQY
TRBV10-3	TRBJ2-4	AISEWGLDKNIQY
TRBV13	TRBJ1-6	ASSYREGGSPLP
TRBV5-6	TRBJ2-1	ASSRKSSYNEQF
TRBV6-5	TRBJ1-2	ASSYLRTGGGYT
TRBV28	TRBJ2-1	ASSPRTGPYNEQF
TRBV20-1	TRBJ1-5	SARDPGKRDQPQH
TRBV10-3	TRBJ1-4	AISESATNEKLF
TRBV2	TRBJ2-5	ASSDASVGFQETQY
TRBV7-9	TRBJ2-3	ASSSLGALAGGTDTQY